The entry below describes one TCR beta chain. These data belong to a study of blood T cell repertoires in COVID-19. Turning to the study itself: Both acute and convalescent COVID-19 samples were obtained from the United States, Italy and Spain. T cells, B-cell-depleted T cells, or PBMCs provided the cDNA or gDNA that served as material.

The CDR3 extends over 16 amino acids. Germline V gene sequence: CDR1 LGHNA, CDR2 YNFKEQ. V gave up 1 base and J gave up 8 bases; unmatched junction bases: 10. Per the authors' pipeline: Amplifying reference gene primers gave estimates of nucleated cell counts. Assay used: immunoSEQ multiplex PCR; TCRdb lists only in-frame clones, some missing. V, J and clone size are those of that table, while D and trimming were read from the DNA. The sample lists approximately 300,000 clones, 89% occurring once. Source material: peripheral blood. This clonotype originated in a man aged 18 to 35 who had recovered from COVID-19. This chain links TRBV4-2 with TRBJ2-1; 8 positions agree with TRBD1. The CDR3 nucleotides read TGTGCCAGCAGCCAAGCGAGAGGGGACAGGAGCGATGAGCAGTTCTTC. This codes for CASSQARGDRSDEQFF.